These T cell receptor beta chains were read from a single sample in a study of blood T cell repertoires in COVID-19. Clones were read by immunoSEQ multiplex PCR, and TCRdb kept only the in-frame ones, dropping some. The sample yields fewer than 200,000 clones, more than 70% seen once. The sample taken for sequencing was PBMCs or T cells enriched from blood (not recorded which). The receptors were gathered from a man in his sixties who had recovered from COVID-19. The CDR3 runs from the conserved cysteine through the conserved F or W.

j_call v_call cdr3_aa
TRBJ1-2 TRBV3-1/TRBV3-2 CASSQGGGYTF
TRBJ2-5 TRBV12-5 CASGTAGTGGRETQYF
TRBJ1-6 TRBV28 CASSSPAGRDSPLHF
TRBJ2-1 TRBV18 CASSQLAGGNEQFF
TRBJ1-5 TRBV30 CAWQRQGGNQPQHF
TRBJ2-1 TRBV28 CASSFPGLLNNEQFF
TRBJ2-6 TRBV30 CAWNKEGVSGANVLTF
TRBJ1-6 TRBV5-1 CASSLDAYNSPLHF
TRBJ2-2 TRBV7-7 CASSPRQGAHTGELFF
TRBJ1-1 TRBV25-1 CASSEEGWGTEAFF
TRBJ1-1 TRBV19 CASSLRGGSSNTEAFF
TRBJ1-1 TRBV6-5 CASSYSDRNTEAFF
TRBJ1-5 TRBV28 CASSTGSYQPQHF
TRBJ1-4 TRBV28 CASSSRFRVSNEKLFF
TRBJ2-5 TRBV6-1 CASSEPASGKETQYF
TRBJ2-2 TRBV3-1/TRBV3-2 CASSPPAGGVGELFF
TRBJ1-3 TRBV6-5 CASSTTGSSGNTIYF
TRBJ2-2 TRBV5-6 CASSLPIGELFF
TRBJ2-5 TRBV5-4 CASSLVASQETQYF
TRBJ1-1 TRBV7-7 CASSLSKNTEAFF
TRBJ1-4 TRBV5-4 CASSGTGGSNEKLFF
TRBJ2-2 TRBV29-1 CSAQWTVNTGELFF
TRBJ2-2 TRBV27 CASSPGQGNTGELFF
TRBJ2-7 TRBV7-8 CASSSWQGTGEQYF
TRBJ1-5 TRBV24-1 CATSEGTGPVEESQHF
TRBJ2-5 TRBV7-6 CASSLNLAVEETQYF
TRBJ2-1 TRBV9 CASSVGSDISNNEQFF
TRBJ1-6 TRBV3-1/TRBV3-2 CASTSDSYNSPLHF
TRBJ1-6 TRBV5-1 CASSLTGQTNSPLHF
TRBJ1-2 TRBV5-1 CASSFLTGGNYGYTF
TRBJ2-3 TRBV19 CASSLTGTDLDTQYF